The 16 T cell receptor beta chains given below trace back to one sample, sequenced in a study of shared clonotypes between healthy human individuals. Only in-frame clones appear in the TCRdb table, and some are missing; sequencing was by immunoSEQ multiplex PCR. The profile covers 2 million to 2.5 million clones, with over 85% appearing a single time and roughly 0.39% taken by the ten largest. The specimen was naive CD4+ T cells from PBMCs. Described subset: CD45RA+ positively selected. These receptors originate from a man younger than 35 in good health. Some clones in this sample may be carry-over from other donors' samples.

This clone has just a few counts. V and J are TRBV2 and TRBJ1-5; D is perhaps TRBD1 (5 bases). CDR3 length: 12 amino acids. Germline V CDR1 and CDR2: SNHLY, FYNNEI. With 6 bases removed from V and 7 bases from J, the gap between germline ends came to 10 bases. CDR3 in amino acids: CASRLGVQPQHF. In DNA, the CDR3 is TGTGCCAGCAGATTGGGGGTGCAGCCCCAGCATTTT.

About this clone: This CDR3 is also generated by other DNA sequences in the sample. The chain uses TRBV4-3 and TRBJ2-3, with no clear D. The V end was cut by 1 base, the J end by 4 bases, with 3 bases between. The CDR3 has 12 amino acids. Germline V gives CDR1 LGHNA, CDR2 YSLEER. CDR3 sequence: CASSQGADTQYF. In DNA form, the CDR3 reads TGCGCCAGCAGCCAAGGCGCAGATACGCAGTATTTT.

The rearrangement uses TRBV2 and TRBJ2-7; D is ambiguous. Per the germline V gene, CDR1 is SNHLY and CDR2 is FYNNEI. CDR3 length: 13 amino acids. V was cut by 4 bases and J by 5 bases, with 12 bases left in between. The CDR3 DNA follows: TGTGCCAGCAGTGTGGCAGTTCATCACGAGCAGTACTTC. This translates into CASSVAVHHEQYF. Variable domain in full (rest from reference TRBV2 and TRBJ2-7): EPEVTQTPSHQVTQMGQEVILRCVPISNHLYFYWYRQILGQKVEFLVSFYNNEISEKSEIFDDQFSVERPDGSNFTLKIRSTKLEDSAMYFCASSVAVHHEQYFGPGTRLTVT.

A note on this clone: Other DNA sequences in this specimen translate into the identical CDR3. This chain joins TRBV5-6 and TRBJ1-2, with TRBD1 matching over 8 bases. Per the germline V gene, CDR1 is SGHDT and CDR2 is YYEEEE. This CDR3 is built from 12 residues. The junction had 3 bases not matched to a gene; V was cut back by 4 bases and J by 7 bases. The CDR3 nucleotides are TGTGCCAGCAGCCTGACAGGGGCTGGCTACACCTTC. Protein sequence: CASSLTGAGYTF.

The rearrangement uses TRBV5-1 and TRBJ2-1; 7 nucleotides line up with TRBD2. CDR1 is SGHRS and CDR2 is YFSETQ in the germline V gene. The V segment lost 7 bases and the J segment 2 bases; nucleotides outside the gene matches: 24. This CDR3 contains 20 residues. CDR3 loop: CASGSVEASGFLGPYNEQFF. The DNA of the CDR3 is TGCGCCAGCGGCTCCGTAGAGGCTAGCGGCTTTTTAGGCCCCTACAATGAGCAGTTCTTC. Full variable domain (rest looked up from reference TRBV5-1 and TRBJ2-1): KAGVTQTPRYLIKTRGQQVTLSCSPISGHRSVSWYQQTPGQGLQFLFEYFSETQRNKGNFPGRFSGRQFSNSRSEMNVSTLELGDSALYLCASGSVEASGFLGPYNEQFFGPGTRLTVL.

The V call is TRBV7-3, the J call TRBJ2-7, with D possibly being TRBD1 or TRBD2 (6 bases each). CDR3 length equals 19 residues. Trimming removed 2 bases at V and 2 bases at J, with 25 bases between. The germline CDR1 and CDR2 sequences are SGHTA and FQGTGA. As DNA, the CDR3 is TGTGCCAGCAGCTTATCGGGTCGGGCAGGGATGAGGGGGGCCTACGAGCAGTACTTC. This sequence encodes CASSLSGRAGMRGAYEQYF.

Comments on this clone: Additional DNA sequences in this sample encode the identical CDR3. CDR3 DNA sequence: TGCGCCAGCAGCTTGGGGGAGAGTTATGGCTACACCTTC. It specifies CASSLGESYGYTF. V usage is TRBV5-1 and J usage is TRBJ1-2; D not resolved. V was trimmed by 0 bases and J by 5 bases, leaving 8 bases between them. The CDR3 has 13 amino acids. Germline V gives CDR1 SGHRS, CDR2 YFSETQ.

This sequence joins TRBV5-5 and TRBJ2-3; D remains ambiguous. Germline V lookup: CDR1 SGHKS, CDR2 YYEKEE (reference sequence). The CDR3 is made up of 14 amino acids. V lost 2 bases and J 2 bases, leaving 9 bases between the germline ends. This CDR3 reads CASSFGAYTDTQYF. In nucleotides, the CDR3 is TGTGCCAGCAGCTTTGGCGCCTACACAGATACGCAGTATTTT.

As to this clone: This CDR3 is also generated by other DNA sequences in the sample. The chain employs TRBV2 and TRBJ2-3; 9 bases align to TRBD1. The CDR3 covers 15 residues. Germline V gene data show CDR1 as SNHLY and CDR2 as FYNNEI. V was clipped by 5 bases and J by 2 bases; unmatched bases: 5. In DNA form, the CDR3 reads TGTGCCAGCAGTCCCGGGACAGGGACCACAGATACGCAGTATTTT. Amino acid sequence: CASSPGTGTTDTQYF.

The chain combines TRBV15 with TRBJ2-5, with TRBD1 matching 7 bases. V lost 8 bases to trimming and J lost 1 base; unmatched junction nucleotides: 1. This CDR3 is 12 amino acids long. CDR1 and CDR2 from the germline V gene are LNHNV and YYDKDF (reference sequence). CDR3 protein: CATSGGQETQYF. The CDR3 DNA sequence: TGTGCCACCTCAGGGGGCCAAGAGACCCAGTACTTC.

J is TRBJ2-2 and V is TRBV9; the D call may be TRBD1 or TRBD2 (6 bases each). Trimming removed 2 bases at V and 8 bases at J, with 10 bases between. CDR1 and CDR2 (germline): SGDLS, YYNGEE. CDR3 size: 13 residues. This CDR3 reads CASSVTGRGELFF. The DNA of the CDR3 is TGTGCCAGCAGCGTCACAGGGAGGGGGGAGCTGTTTTTT.

The chain has TRBV6-1 and TRBJ2-7; TRBD2 matches 7 bases. Germline V gene data show CDR1 as MNHNS and CDR2 as SASEGT. This CDR3 is built from 14 residues. Losses at the gene ends were 8 bases for V and 8 bases for J; bases not matched to a gene: 15. CDR3 nucleotide sequence: TGTGCCAGCGGGTTTAGGTCTTCGGGAGGACAGCAGTACTTC. Translated: CASGFRSSGGQQYF.

The rearrangement uses TRBV19 and TRBJ1-3, with D perhaps TRBD1 (5 bases). Germline values: CDR1 LNHDA, CDR2 SQIVND (reference sequence). This CDR3 is 19 amino acids long. The ends were cut back, 2 bases at V and 0 bases at J, with 20 bases in the middle. In DNA form, the CDR3 reads TGTGCCAGTAGTATATGGGGCCAGCCCTACCCGACCTCTGGAAACACCATATATTTT. This sequence encodes CASSIWGQPYPTSGNTIYF.

The V and J genes are TRBV11-3 and TRBJ1-1; D unclear. The CDR3 extends over 13 amino acids. In germline, CDR1 is SGHNT, CDR2 YENEEA. V lost 1 base and J 5 bases, leaving 8 bases between the germline ends. The CDR3: CASSLALRTEAFF. The CDR3 nucleotides read TGTGCCAGCAGCTTAGCCCTGAGGACTGAAGCTTTCTTT.

V is TRBV9 and J is TRBJ1-1, with D perhaps TRBD1 (6 bases). CDR1 and CDR2 (germline): SGDLS, YYNGEE. There are 15 residues in the CDR3. The V and J ends lost 4 bases and 0 bases respectively, with 13 bases between them. The CDR3 sequence is CASSPQGHMNTEAFF. In DNA, the CDR3 is TGTGCCAGCAGCCCACAGGGACATATGAACACTGAAGCTTTCTTT.

The genes are TRBV28 and TRBJ1-2; 7 positions match TRBD1. The J segment lost 4 bases and the V segment lost 5 bases, leaving 10 bases of the junction unmatched. The germline CDR1 and CDR2 sequences are MDHEN and SYDVKM. The CDR3 extends over 15 amino acids. CDR3 sequence (DNA): TGTGCCAGCAGTCCCCGACAGGGCGACATCTATGGCTACACCTTC. Translation: CASSPRQGDIYGYTF.